This T cell receptor (beta chain) was sequenced during a study of T cells after yellow fever vaccination (dated 2019 in TCRdb). About the study as a whole: The SMART-Seq v4 Ultra Low Input RNA kit was used to prepare libraries from fractions with low cell numbers. Bulk TCR alpha and beta repertoires were sequenced longitudinally to track T-cell clones before and after primary and booster YFV17D yellow fever vaccination. Two healthy male donors, one aged 18 to 30 and one aged 30 to 40 years, were included in the cohort. Bulk PBMC replicates and cell subsets were isolated from blood drawn at multiple timepoints before and after both primary and secondary immunization. The study at large found these results: A small share of clonotypes was detected in both CD4 and CD8 compartments, with the overlap likely arising from convergent recombination. Only a couple of donors were included in the study, so the extent to which the findings can be generalized is limited. The secondary T-cell response was weaker than the primary response but faster, peaking on day 5 instead of day 15. After the booster, most of the clones that had expanded following primary vaccination were detected again (just under 97% of CD4 and around 90% of CD8), which suggests that memory was broadly maintained. Because abundant contaminating clonotypes from the bulk population could be contained in FACS-sorted repertoires, computational filtering was required.

TCR cDNA was made using 5'RACE template switching, a step that added a universal primer site and unique molecular identifiers. cDNA synthesis was primed from both the TCR alpha and TCR beta constant segments. Libraries were amplified in two PCR steps, with sample barcodes and sequencing adapters added in the second step. Libraries were sequenced on Illumina HiSeq 2500 (2x100 bp) or NovaSeq (2x150 bp). Processing in the source paper ran as follows. Demultiplexing of reads and collapsing into UMI consensus sequences were performed with MIGEC, and V(D)J alignment was carried out with MiXCR. Vaccine-responding clonotypes were identified with edgeR using replicate PBMC samples, with FDR below 0.01 and a log2 fold change above 5 up to day 15 being required. CD4 or CD8 identity was assigned to each bulk clonotype according to whether the clonotype was present at higher abundance in the sequenced CD4 repertoire or the sequenced CD8 repertoire. Clones were called with MiXCR by TCRdb after fastp trimmed the public reads at Q25, and only in-frame beta chains were retained. Rows matching on CDR3 protein sequence are summarized as one entry with the most common DNA and genes. These V and J calls are TCRdb output, not the study's own analysis. The sample table shows around 600,000 distinct CDR3 sequences, and approximately 13% are seen once. Clones ranked in the top ten supply under 15% of the sample.

The sample's treatment or condition label, decoded: live attenuated yellow fever vaccine strain. At every blood-draw timepoint, two biological replicates of bulk PBMCs were collected. A standard Ficoll-Paque protocol was used to isolate PBMCs from peripheral blood. TriZol was used to extract RNA from bulk PBMCs, from CD4 and CD8 fractions, and from dextramer-positive and dextramer-negative fractions. The germline V gene (reference sequence) provides CDR1 LNHNV and CDR2 YYDKDF. Measured from the cysteine to the phenylalanine, the CDR3 is 20 residues long. CDR3 DNA only is kept here, 60 bases in frame from base 1. In its sample, this clonotype was seen a few times. Its antigen has not been determined. At one end the junction does not follow the germline gene, possibly because of a read error.

The sequence was collected from a man aged 25 to 40 who received the YFV17D yellow fever vaccine. Here the chain combines TRBV15 and TRBJ2-5; tentative D gene TRBD2, with 6 bases matching. This sample comprised PBMCs, obtained on the day of the yellow fever booster vaccination. The DNA is TGTGCCACCAACAGACTTCACTTATGGGAGGCTCCTATGTACCAAGAGACCCAGTACTTC. Translated, this gives CATNRLHLWEAPMYQETQYF.